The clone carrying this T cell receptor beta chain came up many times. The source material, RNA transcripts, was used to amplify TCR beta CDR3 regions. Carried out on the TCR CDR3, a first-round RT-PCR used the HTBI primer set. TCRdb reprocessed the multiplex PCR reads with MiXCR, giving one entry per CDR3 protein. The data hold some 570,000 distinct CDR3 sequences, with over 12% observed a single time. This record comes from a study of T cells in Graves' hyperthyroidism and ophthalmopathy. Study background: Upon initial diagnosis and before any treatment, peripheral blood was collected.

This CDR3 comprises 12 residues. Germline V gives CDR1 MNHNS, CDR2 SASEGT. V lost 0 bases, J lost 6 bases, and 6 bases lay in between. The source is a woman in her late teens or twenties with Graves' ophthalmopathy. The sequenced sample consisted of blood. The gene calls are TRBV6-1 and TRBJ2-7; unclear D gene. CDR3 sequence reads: CASSEAGSEQYF. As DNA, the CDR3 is TGTGCCAGCAGTGAAGCAGGGTCCGAGCAGTACTTC.